Below are 11 T cell receptor beta chains sequenced from a single sample in a study of blood T cells in healthy people across ages. For the second PCR, which ran for 7 to 11 cycles, a sample-barcoded 5' primer and a J-beta primer mix were used. TCRdb ran MiXCR on the 5' RACE reads and lists one entry per CDR3 protein. This table has approximately 600,000 distinct CDR3 sequences, roughly 50% appearing once. The sequenced sample was blood. All receptors derive from a man aged 55-75 years in good health.

This clonotype was observed a handful of times. V usage is TRBV29-1 and J usage is TRBJ2-5; the D is unclear. Trimming stripped 4 bases from V and 6 bases from J, with 15 bases between. Per the germline V gene, CDR1 is SQVTM and CDR2 is ANQGSEA. This CDR3 is built from 13 residues. The CDR3 reads CSVVKDGGQTQYF. DNA for the CDR3: TGCAGCGTTGTTAAGGACGGTGGACAGACCCAGTACTTC.

This chain links TRBV7-9 with TRBJ1-4; 9 bases are a match to TRBD1. In germline, CDR1 is SEHNR, CDR2 FQNEAQ (reference sequence). Trimming cost V 6 bases and J 7 bases; bases outside gene matches: 6. The CDR3 covers 14 residues. CDR3 DNA sequence: TGTGCCAGCAGATCGGGACAGGGATCTGAAAAACTGTTTTTT. It specifies CASRSGQGSEKLFF.

J is TRBJ2-7 and V is TRBV4-1, with D hard to call. The better agreement between TRBJ2-5 and the DNA end casts doubt on the J call. Germline V CDR1 and CDR2: MGHRA, YSYEKL. The length of the CDR3 is 15 residues. The CDR3 nucleotides are TGCGCCAGCAGTCCTAGTGGGGTGACCCAAGAGACCCAGTACTTC. Translated: CASSPSGVTQETQYF.

V and J are TRBV7-2 and TRBJ2-1; 7 bases match TRBD1. Looked up from germline, CDR1 is SGHTA and CDR2 is FQGNSA. V gave up 6 bases and J gave up 7 bases; unmatched junction bases: 9. CDR3 length: 14 residues. The CDR3 DNA follows: TGTGCCAGCAGACACCGAGACAGGGCTAATGAGCAGTTCTTC. Translated: CASRHRDRANEQFF.

V usage is TRBV6-6 and J usage is TRBJ2-7; a weak D match, TRBD1 (6 bases). CDR1 and CDR2 from the germline V gene are MNHNY and SVGAGI (reference sequence). V was clipped by 5 bases and J by 4 bases, with 15 bases between them. This CDR3 is 14 amino acids long. The CDR3 region has the DNA TGTGCCAGCAGTATTCGGGACACCCTTTACGAGCAGTACTTC. It encodes CASSIRDTLYEQYF.

The CDR3 DNA is TGTGCCAGCAGCGTAGGCGGCCCAACCTACGAGCAGTACTTC. Translated: CASSVGGPTYEQYF. The chain recombines TRBV9 with TRBJ2-5; D gene ambiguous. The J call is uncertain, as TRBJ2-7 better fits the DNA end. The V gene's germline CDR1 is SGDLS and CDR2 YYNGEE. The length of the CDR3 is 14 residues.

The chain couples TRBV4-2 to TRBJ2-1, with a weak D call TRBD2 (6 bases). V dropped 6 bases and J dropped 8 bases, with 17 bases sitting between them. CDR1 and CDR2 from the germline V gene are LGHNA and YNFKEQ. This CDR3 spans 14 amino acids. The CDR3 protein is CASRFGTLADEQFF. The CDR3 nucleotides are TGTGCCAGCAGGTTCGGGACTCTTGCGGATGAGCAGTTCTTC.

Written as DNA, the CDR3 is TGCAGTGCTAGAGATCCTGGCCTCGGCTACAATGAGCAGTTCTTC. Its protein product is CSARDPGLGYNEQFF. The chain joins TRBV20-1 to TRBJ2-1, with D unresolved. The CDR3 contains 15 residues. The germline gives CDR1 DFQATT, CDR2 SNEGSKA (reference sequence). V lost 0 bases, J lost 3 bases, and 12 bases lay in between.

This clonotype showed up many times. V usage is TRBV4-1 and J usage is TRBJ1-1, with a weak D call TRBD1 (6 bases). Trimming stripped 2 bases from V and 10 bases from J, with 14 bases between. Germline assignment: CDR1 MGHRA and CDR2 YSYEKL. The CDR3 sequence is 13 residues long. The CDR3 loop reads CASSQPDRWRAFF. The DNA of the CDR3 is TGCGCCAGCAGCCAACCCGACAGGTGGCGAGCTTTCTTT.

The sample holds a few counts of this clonotype. The chain employs TRBV20-1 and TRBJ2-2; 12 positions match TRBD2. Trimming at V came to 1 base and at J to 3 bases, leaving 3 bases not matched to a gene. The CDR3 totals 16 residues. Germline-derived CDR1 and CDR2 are DFQATT and SNEGSKA (reference sequence). CDR3 bases: TGCAGTGCTAGAGCTAGCGGGGGGGCGGACACCGGGGAGCTGTTTTTT. It is translated as CSARASGGADTGELFF.

This chain uses TRBV27 with TRBJ2-7; a possible D gene is TRBD1 (5 bases). The J call is doubtful: the DNA matches TRBJ2-5 better. The germline gives CDR1 MNHEY, CDR2 SMNVEV (reference sequence). This CDR3 contains 17 residues. CDR3 residues: CASSLSMGQGGMETQYF. In DNA form, the CDR3 reads TGTGCCAGCAGTTTATCGATGGGGCAGGGTGGGATGGAGACCCAGTACTTC.